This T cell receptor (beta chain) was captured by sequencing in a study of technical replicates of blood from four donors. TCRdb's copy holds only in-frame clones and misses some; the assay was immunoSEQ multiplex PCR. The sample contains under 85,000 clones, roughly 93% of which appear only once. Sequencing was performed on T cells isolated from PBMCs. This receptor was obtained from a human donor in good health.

The CDR3 protein is CASSYSTGMGQPQHF. CDR3 coding DNA: TGTGCCAGCAGTTACTCGACCGGGATGGGGCAGCCCCAGCATTTT. The chain is built from TRBV6-5 and TRBJ1-5; no definite D call. The CDR3 consists of 15 residues. Germline assignment: CDR1 MNHEY and CDR2 SVGAGI. V was clipped by 0 bases and J by 7 bases, with 13 bases between them.